This TCR beta chain was captured in a study of blood T cell repertoires in COVID-19. Across the study: PBMCs, B-cell-depleted T cells, or T cells provided the cDNA or gDNA that made up the material.

Participants reported their clinical history, and cohort assignment relied on those reports. TCRdb keeps only in-frame clones here, not all; method: immunoSEQ multiplex PCR. The sample lists around 220,000 clones; around 87% were seen once. The CDR3 totals 14 residues. Per germline, CDR1 SGHDT and CDR2 YYEEEE. The germline V and J ends were trimmed by 2 bases and 8 bases, with 14 bases remaining between them. The source is a man aged 30 to 39 who had been exposed to COVID-19. The sample taken for sequencing was PBMCs or T cells enriched from blood (not recorded which). The rearrangement joins TRBV5-6 to TRBJ2-1; D not resolved. This CDR3 reads CASSFFRGFDEQFF. CDR3 DNA sequence: TGTGCCAGCAGCTTTTTTCGAGGTTTCGATGAGCAGTTCTTC.